The 32 T cell receptor beta chains reported below all come from one sample, sequenced in a study of T-cell memory formation after mild COVID-19. TCRdb used MiXCR to reprocess the 5' RACE reads, holding one entry per CDR3 protein. The repertoire consists of 200,000 or so distinct CDR3 sequences, with around 17% occurring once and the leading ten covering 2% to 2.5%. The material sequenced was PBMCs or a T cell subset sorted from them (not recorded which). These receptor sequences come from an adult woman who had mild COVID-19 (a few samples of this study predate the infection). Cell type and time point are not known.

This clonotype was recorded a few times. The chain recombines TRBV6-5 with TRBJ2-7; weak D call: TRBD2 (5 bases). Trimming took off 4 bases at V and 0 bases at J, with 10 bases between the two ends. Germline CDR1 is MNHEY and CDR2 is SVGAGI. There are 14 residues in the CDR3. The CDR3 sequence is CASSWETSSYEQYF. As DNA, the CDR3 is TGTGCCAGCAGTTGGGAGACAAGCTCCTACGAGCAGTACTTC.

The chain carries TRBV20-1 and TRBJ2-7, with a tentative D call TRBD2 (5 bases). The CDR3 extends over 14 amino acids. Trimming left V 6 bases short and J 0 bases short, with 15 bases between. Germline V gene lookup returns CDR1 DFQATT and CDR2 SNEGSKA (reference sequence). CDR3 nucleotides: TGCAGTGCACTGCTAGCCCCCAGCTCCTACGAGCAGTACTTC. Amino acids: CSALLAPSSYEQYF.

The rearrangement uses TRBV24-1 and TRBJ2-7; D tentatively fits TRBD1 or TRBD2 (5 bases each). Germline loops: CDR1 KGHDR, CDR2 SFDVKD. The CDR3 is made up of 16 amino acids. The V end was cut by 4 bases, the J end by 2 bases, with 17 bases between. As DNA, the CDR3 is TGTGCCACCAGTGACTCCGGGACGGCGGACGCCTACGAGCAGTACTTC. It specifies CATSDSGTADAYEQYF.

The chain has TRBV12-3 or TRBV12-4 and TRBJ2-7, with a tentative D call TRBD2 (7 bases). There are 15 residues in the CDR3. V shed 5 bases and J shed 6 bases, with 20 bases lying between them. Here the CDR3 DNA reads TGTGCCAGCAGTCCCTTGGAGGGAGGGGGTGTCGAGCAGTACTTC. As protein: CASSPLEGGGVEQYF.

This sequence joins TRBV5-1 and TRBJ2-7; D may be TRBD1 (5 bases). Trimming left V 0 bases short and J 3 bases short, with 10 bases between. CDR1 is SGHRS and CDR2 is YFSETQ in the germline V gene. This CDR3 has 14 amino acids. CDR3 protein: CASSLVQGDYEQYF. The CDR3 DNA reads as TGCGCCAGCAGCTTGGTTCAGGGCGACTACGAGCAGTACTTC.

V gene TRBV15 combines with J gene TRBJ1-1, with D possibly TRBD1 on 5 matching bases. The CDR3 is 18 amino acids. Trimming stripped 2 bases from V and 4 bases from J, with 23 bases between. Germline CDR1 and CDR2: LNHNV and YYDKDF (reference sequence). In DNA form, the CDR3 reads TGTGCCACCAGCAGAAACAGGAAGGTCGGGGAATCGGTCACTGAAGCTTTCTTT. Translating it yields CATSRNRKVGESVTEAFF.

This clonotype has only a few counts. For the CDR3, the DNA is TGTGCCAGCTCCTCGACAGGCCAACCCTACGAGCAGTACTTC. This codes for CASSSTGQPYEQYF. This sequence joins TRBV18 and TRBJ2-7; possibly TRBD1 for D (6 bases). The CDR3 has 14 residues. V was clipped by 6 bases and J by 2 bases, with 14 bases between them. Per germline, CDR1 KGHSH and CDR2 LQKENI.

The chain is built from TRBV10-3 and TRBJ1-1; weak D call: TRBD1 (6 bases). The V end lost 11 bases, the J end lost 3 bases, and 16 bases lay between the germline ends. The CDR3 runs 13 residues. Germline V gene data show CDR1 as ENHRY and CDR2 as SYGVKD. The CDR3, as DNA: TGTGCCTCGGGAGGGGGGGCACACACTGAAGCTTTCTTT. It yields the protein CASGGGAHTEAFF.

The CDR3 DNA reads as TGTGCCAGCAGTTACCCGACAGGGGCCTATGGCTACACCTTC. This translates into CASSYPTGAYGYTF. The rearrangement uses TRBV6-2 or TRBV6-3 and TRBJ1-2; 8 bases fit TRBD1. Germline values: CDR1 MNHEY, CDR2 SVGEGT. The V and J ends lost 2 bases and 4 bases, in that order; junction bases with no gene match: 3. The CDR3 loop spans 14 amino acids.

In this sample, this clonotype turned up a few times. J is TRBJ2-3 and V is TRBV3-1, with 7 positions matching TRBD2. Germline lookup yields CDR1 LGHDT and CDR2 YNNKEL (reference sequence). Trimming took 7 bases from V and 5 from J; bases not matched to a gene: 9. This CDR3 region has 14 residues. Here the CDR3 reads CASILSGVGDTQYF. The DNA of the CDR3 is TGTGCCAGCATCCTCAGCGGGGTGGGAGATACGCAGTATTTT.

This clonotype was counted between two and nine times. The genes are TRBV5-1 and TRBJ2-3; 15 bases are a match to TRBD2. The CDR3 is 17 amino acids. V shed 4 bases and J 5 bases; nucleotides not matched to a gene: 8. Looked up from germline, CDR1 is SGHRS and CDR2 is YFSETQ. The CDR3 sequence: CASSALKGLAGGDTQYF. DNA of the CDR3: TGCGCCAGCAGCGCGCTTAAGGGACTAGCGGGGGGAGATACGCAGTATTTT.

The chain joins TRBV3-1 to TRBJ1-2, with 10 bases fitting TRBD1. Germline CDR1 and CDR2: LGHDT and YNNKEL (reference sequence). The CDR3 consists of 15 residues. The V gene end was trimmed by 1 base and the J gene end by 7 bases; junction bases not matched to a gene: 6. The CDR3 nucleotides read TGTGCCAGCAGCCAAGGTGGGGGACAGGGGTTTGGCTACACCTTC. Amino acid sequence: CASSQGGGQGFGYTF. Complete variable domain (other parts from reference TRBV3-1 and TRBJ1-2): DTAVSQTPKYLVTQMGNDKSIKCEQNLGHDTMYWYKQDSKKFLKIMFSYNNKELIINETVPNRFSPKSPDKAHLNLHINSLELGDSAVYFCASSQGGGQGFGYTFGSGTRLTVV.

This clonotype showed up many times. The rearrangement links TRBV12-3 or TRBV12-4 to TRBJ2-7; D is perhaps TRBD2 (6 bases). The CDR3 has 13 residues. V lost 6 bases, J lost 6 bases, and 15 bases lay in between. Here the CDR3 reads CASSLNGGSEQYF. In DNA, the CDR3 is TGTGCCAGCAGCCTAAACGGGGGAAGCGAGCAGTACTTC.

This clonotype was detected ten times or more. J is TRBJ2-1 and V is TRBV7-9, with D tentatively TRBD2 (5 bases). Germline CDR1 is SEHNR and CDR2 is FQNEAQ (reference sequence). With 0 bases removed from V and 5 bases from J, the gap between germline ends came to 17 bases. The CDR3 loop spans 17 amino acids. CDR3 region: CASSLAAVALLDNEQFF. The CDR3 coding sequence is TGTGCCAGCAGCTTAGCGGCAGTAGCGTTATTAGACAATGAGCAGTTCTTC.

The rearrangement joins TRBV7-2 to TRBJ1-6; the match to TRBD1 covers 7 bases. The junction had 13 bases not matched to a gene; V was cut back by 5 bases and J by 9 bases. This CDR3 spans 16 amino acids. From germline, CDR1 is SGHTA and CDR2 FQGNSA. The CDR3 spells CASSRRATGTSSPLHF. The CDR3 DNA follows: TGTGCCAGCAGCCGTAGGGCGACAGGGACGAGTTCACCCCTCCACTTT.

This clonotype has just a few counts. This chain joins TRBV5-1 and TRBJ2-2; 9 bases match TRBD1. CDR1 is SGHRS, CDR2 YFSETQ, per germline. The CDR3 length is 15 residues. Unmatched junction bases numbered 4, after V lost 4 bases and J lost 3 bases. As DNA, the CDR3 is TGCGCCAGCAGCACGGGACAGGGACACACCGGGGAGCTGTTTTTT. Amino acids: CASSTGQGHTGELFF. The whole variable domain, filled in from reference TRBV5-1 and TRBJ2-2, reads KAGVTQTPRYLIKTRGQQVTLSCSPISGHRSVSWYQQTPGQGLQFLFEYFSETQRNKGNFPGRFSGRQFSNSRSEMNVSTLELGDSALYLCASSTGQGHTGELFFGEGSRLTVL.

J is TRBJ2-7 and V is TRBV12-3 or TRBV12-4; perhaps TRBD2 as D (5 bases). This CDR3 comprises 13 residues. V was shortened by 7 bases and J by 6 bases, with 16 bases between the two germline ends. The CDR3 protein is CASNYNLALEQYF. Here the CDR3 DNA reads TGTGCCAGCAACTATAATCTAGCACTCGAGCAGTACTTC.

This clonotype occurred a few times. The rearrangement joins TRBV5-1 to TRBJ2-6; no firm D call. This CDR3 is 15 amino acids long. V lost 1 base, J lost 1 base, and 6 bases lay in between. Germline assignment: CDR1 SGHRS and CDR2 YFSETQ. The CDR3 DNA is TGCGCCAGCAGCTTGTTTGATTCTGGGGCCAACGTCCTGACTTTC. This sequence encodes CASSLFDSGANVLTF.

J is TRBJ2-1 and V is TRBV6-4; TRBD2 is a possible D gene (6 bases). This CDR3 is built from 15 residues. The ends were cut back, 7 bases at V and 4 bases at J, with 17 bases in the middle. Germline V lookup: CDR1 MRHNA, CDR2 SNTAGT. The CDR3, as DNA: TGTGCCAGCACCCCGGACTATGACCGATACAATGAGCAGTTCTTC. Protein sequence: CASTPDYDRYNEQFF.

V gene TRBV7-9 combines with J gene TRBJ2-7; no clear D gene. Trimming took off 5 bases at V and 6 bases at J, with 8 bases between the two ends. The germline V gene encodes CDR1 SEHNR and CDR2 FQNEAQ (reference sequence). CDR3 length: 11 amino acids. CDR3 loop: CASSRTSEQYF. CDR3 bases: TGTGCCAGCAGCCGTACGAGCGAGCAGTACTTC.

The rearrangement joins TRBV19 to TRBJ1-1, with TRBD1 matching over 8 bases. In germline, CDR1 is LNHDA, CDR2 SQIVND (reference sequence). Unmatched junction bases numbered 11, after V lost 6 bases and J lost 8 bases. The CDR3 runs 14 residues. The DNA of the CDR3 is TGTGCCAGTAGCATCGGACTCTGGGACAGGGAAGCTTTCTTT. Translation: CASSIGLWDREAFF.

This CDR3 is CASSLSGTGRGNEQFF. The CDR3 DNA reads TGTGCCAGCAGCTTATCTGGAACGGGCCGGGGGAATGAGCAGTTCTTC. This chain links TRBV7-3 with TRBJ2-1; D may be TRBD2 (6 bases). The V gene's germline CDR1 is SGHTA and CDR2 FQGTGA. This CDR3 is built from 16 residues. V shed 2 bases and J shed 7 bases, with 18 bases lying between them.

This clonotype has at least ten counts. The gene calls are TRBV6-5 and TRBJ1-5; perhaps TRBD1 as D (5 bases). The germline gives CDR1 MNHEY, CDR2 SVGAGI. The germline V and J ends were trimmed by 11 bases and 0 bases, with 8 bases remaining between them. The CDR3 runs 12 residues. CDR3 sequence (DNA): TGTGCCGGGGCGGATAGCAATCAGCCCCAGCATTTT. Translated: CAGADSNQPQHF.

The chain employs TRBV10-3 and TRBJ2-7; TRBD1 matches 7 bases. The CDR3 extends over 17 amino acids. CDR1 is ENHRY, CDR2 SYGVKD, per germline. The V segment lost 5 bases and the J segment 0 bases; nucleotides outside the gene matches: 13. CDR3 DNA: TGTGCCATCAGTACGCCAAACGGACAGGCGGGCTCCTACGAGCAGTACTTC. This sequence encodes CAISTPNGQAGSYEQYF.

CDR3 sequence (DNA): TGTGCCAGCAGCCAAGGGCTCGCAAGGGACACTGAAGCTTTCTTT. Amino acids: CASSQGLARDTEAFF. The chain joins TRBV14 to TRBJ1-1; no clear D gene. The CDR3 runs to 15 residues. Trimming pared 1 base from V and 3 bases from J, leaving 12 bases between. Per germline, CDR1 SGHDN and CDR2 FVKESK. The variable domain in full, completed from reference TRBV14 and TRBJ1-1, reads EAGVTQFPSHSVIEKGQTVTLRCDPISGHDNLYWYRRVMGKEIKFLLHFVKESKQDESGMPNNRFLAERTGGTYSTLKVQPAELEDSGVYFCASSQGLARDTEAFFGQGTRLTVV.

This clonotype was observed at least ten times. The chain combines TRBV12-3 or TRBV12-4 with TRBJ1-5, with D perhaps TRBD1 (5 bases). CDR3 length: 14 amino acids. V was trimmed by 6 bases and J by 4 bases, leaving 13 bases between them. The CDR3, as DNA: TGTGCCAGCAGCTGGGACGGACCAAATCAGCCCCAGCATTTT. Translated, it gives CASSWDGPNQPQHF.

This clonotype was observed a few times. The chain joins TRBV20-1 to TRBJ2-3; TRBD2 is a possible D gene (5 bases). Trimming left V 5 bases short and J 1 base short, with 10 bases between. There are 13 residues in the CDR3. The germline CDR1 and CDR2 sequences are DFQATT and SNEGSKA (reference sequence). In DNA, the CDR3 is TGCAGTGCTTCGGGGAGAGGCACAGATACGCAGTATTTT. Protein sequence: CSASGRGTDTQYF.

The table lists this clonotype with many counts. The J gene is TRBJ2-1, the V gene TRBV5-4, with 10 nucleotides matching TRBD2. Losses at the gene ends were 0 bases for V and 9 bases for J; bases not matched to a gene: 9. This CDR3 region has 16 residues. Germline assignment: CDR1 SGHNT and CDR2 YYREEE (reference sequence). The CDR3 here is CASSLAASGRAIEQFF. In nucleotides, the CDR3 is TGTGCCAGCAGCTTGGCGGCGAGCGGGAGGGCCATTGAGCAGTTCTTC.

The chain joins TRBV29-1 to TRBJ1-1; D unresolved. The CDR3 sequence is 14 residues long. V gave up 1 base and J gave up 7 bases, with 16 bases separating them. Germline V gene sequence: CDR1 SQVTM, CDR2 ANQGSEA. The CDR3 is CSVEVIATDGEAFF. The CDR3 bases are TGCAGCGTTGAAGTAATAGCGACGGATGGTGAAGCTTTCTTT.

The table lists this clonotype with many counts. The chain joins TRBV7-9 to TRBJ2-1; a weak D match, TRBD2 (5 bases). CDR1 is SEHNR and CDR2 is FQNEAQ in the germline V gene (reference sequence). V shed 0 bases and J shed 8 bases, with 14 bases lying between them. The CDR3 has 15 amino acids. In DNA form, the CDR3 reads TGTGCCAGCAGCTTAGCACTCCGAGGGAACCATGAGCAGTTCTTC. Encoded protein: CASSLALRGNHEQFF.

The chain employs TRBV7-2 and TRBJ2-3; 10 nucleotides agree with TRBD1. The V gene's germline CDR1 is SGHTA and CDR2 FQGNSA. J lost 6 bases, V lost 3 bases, and 6 bases had no gene match. The CDR3 covers 15 residues. CDR3 in amino acids: CASSFRDRGLDTQYF. As DNA, the CDR3 is TGTGCCAGCAGCTTCCGGGACAGGGGATTGGATACGCAGTATTTT. Looking up the rest from reference TRBV7-2 and TRBJ2-3 gives the full variable domain: GAGVSQSPSNKVTEKGKDVELRCDPISGHTALYWYRQSLGQGLEFLIYFQGNSAPDKSGLPSDRFSAERTGGSVSTLTIQRTQQEDSAVYLCASSFRDRGLDTQYFGPGTRLTVL.

V gene TRBV5-6 combines with J gene TRBJ2-7; 9 bases fit TRBD1. The CDR3 sequence is 14 residues long. The germline V gene has CDR1 SGHDT and CDR2 YYEEEE. The V gene end was trimmed by 4 bases and the J gene end by 1 base; junction bases not matched to a gene: 3. The DNA for the CDR3 is TGTGCCAGCAGCATAGGACAGGGGTCCTACGAGCAGTACTTC. It specifies CASSIGQGSYEQYF.